This T cell receptor beta chain was retrieved from a study of T cells in Graves' hyperthyroidism and ophthalmopathy. Background on the study: Peripheral blood was obtained at initial diagnosis, preceding any treatment.

CDR3 length equals 18 residues. Germline CDR1 SGHTA, CDR2 FQGNSA. V lost 1 base to trimming and J lost 13 bases; unmatched junction nucleotides: 15. Investigators excluded patients with uncontrolled infection, other autoimmune disease, pregnancy or lactation. Researchers took RNA transcripts and amplified the TCR beta CDR3 regions from them. First-round RT-PCR with HTBI primers amplified the TCR CDR3 region. TCRdb recomputed calls from the multiplex PCR reads with MiXCR, one row per CDR3 protein. The sample includes more than 550,000 distinct CDR3 sequences, about 19% seen only once; the top ten take over 15%.

The V and J genes are TRBV7-2 and TRBJ1-6; TRBD1 matches at 11 bases. Sequencing was carried out using blood. The sequence came from a woman aged 50 to 60 with Graves' hyperthyroidism that later progressed to Graves' ophthalmopathy. The CDR3 bases are TGTGCCAGCAGCTTAGAAGGTGGCCGGACAGGGGGCTGGGGGCCCCTCCACTTT. Translated, it gives CASSLEGGRTGGWGPLHF.